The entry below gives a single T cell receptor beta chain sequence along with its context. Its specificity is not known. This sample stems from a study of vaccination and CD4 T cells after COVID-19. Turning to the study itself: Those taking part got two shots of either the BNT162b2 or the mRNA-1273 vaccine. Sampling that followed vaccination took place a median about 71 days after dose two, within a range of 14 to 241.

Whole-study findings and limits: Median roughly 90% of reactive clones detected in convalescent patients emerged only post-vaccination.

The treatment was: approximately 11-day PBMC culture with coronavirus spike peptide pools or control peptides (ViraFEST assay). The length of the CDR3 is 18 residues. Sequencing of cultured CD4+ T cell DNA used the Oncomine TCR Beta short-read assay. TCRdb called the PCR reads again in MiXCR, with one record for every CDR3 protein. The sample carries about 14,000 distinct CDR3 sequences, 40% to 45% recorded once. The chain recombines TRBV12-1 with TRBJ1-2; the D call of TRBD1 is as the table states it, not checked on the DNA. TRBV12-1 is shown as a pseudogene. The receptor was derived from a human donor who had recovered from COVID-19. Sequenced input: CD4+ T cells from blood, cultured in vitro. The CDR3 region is CAILANGTDLNMNYGYTF. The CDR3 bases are TGTGCCATCCTAGCAAACGGGACAGACTTGAATATGAACTATGGCTACACCTTC.